This T cell receptor beta chain was recorded in a study of T-cell reconstitution after alpha-beta-depleted transplantation in children (dated by TCRdb to the mid-2010s). For the study in its entirety: T-cell immune reconstitution after TCRalphabeta/CD19-depleted allogeneic hematopoietic cell transplantation in children was quantitatively tracked in the study by means of TCR repertoire profiling.

Library preparation used PCR. This sample was sequenced with an Illumina HiSeq 2500. TCR library preparation used molecular barcoding, with unique molecular identifiers applied to normalize quantification of the TCRbeta repertoire. Using fastp trimming at Q25 and MiXCR clonotype assembly, TCRdb reanalyzed the public sequencing data and kept in-frame beta chains. A single entry per CDR3 protein holds the most common genes and DNA from its merged rows. The sample data list a few hundred thousand distinct CDR3 sequences, and roughly 15% of these were observed just once. Of the sample, roughly 29% is held by the ten largest clones. This specimen's treatment or condition label, per the study, means: allogeneic hematopoietic cell transplantation with graft depleted of TCRalphabeta T cells and CD19 B cells. The transplant recipients were children given TCRalphabeta/CD19-depleted allogeneic hematopoietic cell grafts.

On this clonotype: Its target antigen remains unknown. No quality values exist for individual bases; no much larger clone is one base distant.

Overall results and qualifications from the work: In some patients, the high TCRbeta diversity seen at day 60 was put down to recipient T cells and intrathymic progenitors that had survived conditioning. Over the following months the frequencies of hyperexpanded clones went down, and after one year T-cell counts and TCRbeta diversity were mostly credited to newly produced T cells. The apparently early alphabetaT-cell count recovery about two months after transplant was reportedly dependent on only several hundred rapidly expanded clones derived from non-depleted graft cells.

Sequences MDHEN (CDR1) and SYDVKM (CDR2) are obtained from the germline V gene. Trimmed from V: 0 bases; trimmed from J: 3 bases; junction bases lacking a gene match: 1. The CDR3 goes from the cysteine to the phenylalanine over 16 residues. CDR3 DNA is the only sequence kept; it has 48 bases, read in frame from the first base. The receptor chain draws on TRBV28 and TRBJ2-2; 10 junctional bases match TRBD1. The clonotype comes from a boy in the first two years of life who had a stem cell transplant for Wiskott-Aldrich syndrome, so the T cells may come from the graft donor. The sequences come from PBMCs, mostly from graft donor cells, collected 360 days after TCRalphabeta/CD19-depleted stem cell transplant. The CDR3 protein: CASSLWGTGDTGELFF. The DNA is TGTGCCAGCAGTTTATGGGGGACAGGGGACACCGGGGAGCTGTTTTTT.